These T cell receptor beta chains were read from a single sample in a study of cytomegalovirus exposure and HLA in healthy donors. Repertoires were generated with immunoSEQ multiplex PCR, while TCRdb's copy carries only in-frame clones and drops some. The data contain tens of thousands of clones, about 80% of them singletons. Material for sequencing was PBMCs. The receptors originated from a woman aged 40 to 50 in good health and CMV-seronegative. Each CDR3 is given with its conserved first and last residue. D genes are given only for firm matches. Rows give clone size only sometimes, using once, few, many, or a class for an expanded clone.

- | - | TRBJ2-6 | TRBV2 | TGTGCCAGCTCCCTCTCTGGGGCCAACGTCCTGACTTTC | CASSLSGANVLTF
- | TRBD2 | TRBJ2-7 | TRBV6-1 | TGTGCCAGCATTTCGGCTAGCGGTACCTACGAGCAGTACTTC | CASISASGTYEQYF
- | TRBD2 | TRBJ2-1 | TRBV28 | TGTGCCAGCAGTTTCGGGACTAGCGGGAGTTCCTACAATGAGCAGTTCTTC | CASSFGTSGSSYNEQFF
- | - | TRBJ2-7 | TRBV7-2 | TGTGCCAGCAGCTCCTCAGGGGCTTCCTACGAGCAGTACTTC | CASSSSGASYEQYF
- | TRBD2 | TRBJ2-3 | TRBV5-4 | TGTGCCAGCAGCTTAAGGCGGGAGGCGGGCACAGATACGCAGTATTTT | CASSLRREAGTDTQYF
- | TRBD1 | TRBJ1-1 | TRBV6-5 | TGTGCCATTGGTAGGGGGCCCCTGATGAACACTGAAGCTTTCTTT | CAIGRGPLMNTEAFF
- | - | TRBJ1-5 | TRBV19 | TGTGCCAGTAGTATTGCGGGGAGTCCCCAGCATTTT | CASSIAGSPQHF
- | - | TRBJ1-5 | TRBV4-3 | TGCGCCAGCAGCCAAGATAAGCAGGGTAAACAGCCCCAGCATTTT | CASSQDKQGKQPQHF
once | TRBD1 | TRBJ1-2 | TRBV30 | TGTGCCTGGAAATCACAGGGGGGCTACACCTTC | CAWKSQGGYTF
- | TRBD1 | TRBJ2-7 | TRBV28 | TGTGCCAGTATTGACAGGGGGTCCTACGAGCAGTACTTC | CASIDRGSYEQYF
- | TRBD2 | TRBJ2-3 | TRBV29-1 | TGCAGCGTTGAAAGGGGGACTAGCGGGAGGCCCACAGATACGCAGTATTTT | CSVERGTSGRPTDTQYF
- | - | TRBJ2-7 | TRBV5-5 | TGTGCCAGCAGTCGGCCGGGACTGGGCTCCTACGAGCAGTACTTC | CASSRPGLGSYEQYF
- | - | TRBJ2-7 | TRBV2 | TGTGCCAGCAGTGTGAAACAGACCTACGAGCAGTACTTC | CASSVKQTYEQYF
- | - | TRBJ2-6 | TRBV18 | TGTGCCAGCTCCCTAAGGCAGGTCCGCTCTGGGGCCAACGTCCTGACTTTC | CASSLRQVRSGANVLTF
- | - | TRBJ2-2 | TRBV5-6 | TGTGCCAGCAGCTTGTACGGACAGAAAACCACCGGGGAGCTGTTTTTT | CASSLYGQKTTGELFF
few | - | TRBJ2-5 | TRBV7-9 | TGTGCCAGCACCACCGGGTTAGGAGAGACCCAGTACTTC | CASTTGLGETQYF
- | TRBD1 | TRBJ2-1 | TRBV27 | TGTGCCAGCAGTTGGGCGGGGACAGGGGGAAATGAGCAGTTCTTC | CASSWAGTGGNEQFF
- | TRBD1 | TRBJ2-6 | TRBV2 | TGTGCCAGCAGTGAGACAGGGACCGGGGCCAACGTCCTGACTTTC | CASSETGTGANVLTF